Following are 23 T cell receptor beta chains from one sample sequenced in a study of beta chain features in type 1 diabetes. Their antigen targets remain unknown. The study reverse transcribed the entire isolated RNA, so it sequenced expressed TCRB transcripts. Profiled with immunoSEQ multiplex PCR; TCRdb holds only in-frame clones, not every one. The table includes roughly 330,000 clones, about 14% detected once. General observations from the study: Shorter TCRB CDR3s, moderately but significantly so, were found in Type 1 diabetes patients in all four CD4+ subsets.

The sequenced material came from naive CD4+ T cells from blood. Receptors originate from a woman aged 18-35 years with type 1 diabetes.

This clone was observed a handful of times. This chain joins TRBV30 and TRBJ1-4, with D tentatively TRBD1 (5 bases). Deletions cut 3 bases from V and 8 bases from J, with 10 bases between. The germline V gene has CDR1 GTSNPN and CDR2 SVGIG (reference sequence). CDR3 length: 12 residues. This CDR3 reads CAWSDREEKLFF. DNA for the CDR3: TGTGCCTGGAGCGACAGAGAGGAAAAACTGTTTTTT.

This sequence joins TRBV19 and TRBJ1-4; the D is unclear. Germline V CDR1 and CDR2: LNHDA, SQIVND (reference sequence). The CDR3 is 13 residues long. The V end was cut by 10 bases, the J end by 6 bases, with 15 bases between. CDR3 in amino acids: CATARDFDEKLFF. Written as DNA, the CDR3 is TGTGCCACAGCTCGAGACTTCGATGAAAAACTGTTTTTT.

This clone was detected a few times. In nucleotides, the CDR3 is TGTGCCAGCAGCAGCTGGGACAGTAACACTGAAGCTTTCTTT. Its protein is CASSSWDSNTEAFF. V is TRBV27 and J is TRBJ1-1; 7 nucleotides line up with TRBD1. The V gene end was trimmed by 6 bases and the J gene end by 2 bases; junction bases not matched to a gene: 6. This CDR3 has 14 amino acids. Germline V gene data show CDR1 as MNHEY and CDR2 as SMNVEV (reference sequence).

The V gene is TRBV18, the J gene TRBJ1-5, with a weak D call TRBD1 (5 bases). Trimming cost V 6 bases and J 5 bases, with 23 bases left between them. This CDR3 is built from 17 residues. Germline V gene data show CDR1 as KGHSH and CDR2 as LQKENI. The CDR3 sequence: CASSLNSLPGGDQPQHF. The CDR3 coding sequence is TGTGCCAGCTCTTTAAATAGTCTTCCCGGGGGTGATCAGCCCCAGCATTTT.

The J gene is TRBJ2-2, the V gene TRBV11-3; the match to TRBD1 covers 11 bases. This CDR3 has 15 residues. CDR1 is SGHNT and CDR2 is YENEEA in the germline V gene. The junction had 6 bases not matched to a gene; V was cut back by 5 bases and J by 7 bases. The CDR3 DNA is TGTGCCAGCAGCCCTGGGACAGGGGGGGTCGGGGAGCTGTTTTTT. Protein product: CASSPGTGGVGELFF.

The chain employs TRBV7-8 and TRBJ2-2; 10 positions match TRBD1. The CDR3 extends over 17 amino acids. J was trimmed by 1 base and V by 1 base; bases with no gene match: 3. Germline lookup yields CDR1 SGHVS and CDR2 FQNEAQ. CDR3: CASSLVTGGRNTGELFF. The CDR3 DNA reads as TGTGCCAGCAGCTTAGTGACAGGGGGCCGGAACACCGGGGAGCTGTTTTTT.

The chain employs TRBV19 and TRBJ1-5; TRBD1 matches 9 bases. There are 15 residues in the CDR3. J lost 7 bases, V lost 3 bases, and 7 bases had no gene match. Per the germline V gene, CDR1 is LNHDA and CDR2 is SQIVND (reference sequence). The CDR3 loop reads CASSIPQGARQPQHF. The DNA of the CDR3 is TGTGCCAGTAGTATCCCACAGGGGGCACGGCAGCCCCAGCATTTT.

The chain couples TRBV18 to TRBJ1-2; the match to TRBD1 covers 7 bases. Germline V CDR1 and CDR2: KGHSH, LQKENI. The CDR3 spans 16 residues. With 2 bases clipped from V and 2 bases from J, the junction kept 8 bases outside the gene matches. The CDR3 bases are TGTGCCAGCTCACCAGAGAGGGGGCGCGACAACTATGGCTACACCTTC. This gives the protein CASSPERGRDNYGYTF.

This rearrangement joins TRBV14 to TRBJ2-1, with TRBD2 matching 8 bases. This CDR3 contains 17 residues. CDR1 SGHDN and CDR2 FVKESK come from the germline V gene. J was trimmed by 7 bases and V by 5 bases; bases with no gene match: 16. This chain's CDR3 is CASSNSYWREVSNEQFF. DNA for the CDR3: TGTGCCAGCAGCAACTCTTACTGGCGGGAGGTTTCAAATGAGCAGTTCTTC.

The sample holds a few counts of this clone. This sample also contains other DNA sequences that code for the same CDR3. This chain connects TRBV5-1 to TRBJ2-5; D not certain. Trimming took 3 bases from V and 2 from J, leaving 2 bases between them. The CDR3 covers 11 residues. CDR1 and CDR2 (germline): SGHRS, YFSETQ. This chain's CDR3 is CASSSQETQYF. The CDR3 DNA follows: TGCGCCAGCAGCTCACAAGAGACCCAGTACTTC.

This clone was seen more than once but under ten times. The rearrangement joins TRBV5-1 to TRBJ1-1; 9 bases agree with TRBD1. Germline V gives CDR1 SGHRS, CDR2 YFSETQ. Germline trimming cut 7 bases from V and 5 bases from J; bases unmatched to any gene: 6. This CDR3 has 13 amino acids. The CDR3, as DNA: TGCGCCAGCTCGGGACAGGGAGGAACTGAAGCTTTCTTT. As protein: CASSGQGGTEAFF.

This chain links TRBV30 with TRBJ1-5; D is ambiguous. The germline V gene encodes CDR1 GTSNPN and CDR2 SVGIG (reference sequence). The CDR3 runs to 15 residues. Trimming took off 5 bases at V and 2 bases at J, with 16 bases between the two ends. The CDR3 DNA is TGTGCCTGGCGGACCGACGGGGATGGCAATCAGCCCCAGCATTTT. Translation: CAWRTDGDGNQPQHF.

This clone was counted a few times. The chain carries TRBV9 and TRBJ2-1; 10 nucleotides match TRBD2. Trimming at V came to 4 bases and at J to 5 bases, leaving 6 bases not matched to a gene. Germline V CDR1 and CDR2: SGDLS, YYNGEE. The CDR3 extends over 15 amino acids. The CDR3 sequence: CASSPSGRAHNEQFF. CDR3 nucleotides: TGTGCCAGCAGCCCAAGCGGGAGGGCTCACAATGAGCAGTTCTTC. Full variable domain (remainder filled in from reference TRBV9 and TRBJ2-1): DSGVTQTPKHLITATGQRVTLRCSPRSGDLSVYWYQQSLDQGLQFLIQYYNGEERAKGNILERFSAQQFPDLHSELNLSSLELGDSALYFCASSPSGRAHNEQFFGPGTRLTVL.

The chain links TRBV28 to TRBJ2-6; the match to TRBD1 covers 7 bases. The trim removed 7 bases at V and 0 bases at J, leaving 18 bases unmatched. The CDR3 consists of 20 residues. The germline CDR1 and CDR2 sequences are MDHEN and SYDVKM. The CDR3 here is CASTSTLPGQRVSGANVLTF. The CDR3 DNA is TGTGCCAGCACTTCAACCCTCCCGGGACAGAGAGTCTCTGGGGCCAACGTCCTGACTTTC.

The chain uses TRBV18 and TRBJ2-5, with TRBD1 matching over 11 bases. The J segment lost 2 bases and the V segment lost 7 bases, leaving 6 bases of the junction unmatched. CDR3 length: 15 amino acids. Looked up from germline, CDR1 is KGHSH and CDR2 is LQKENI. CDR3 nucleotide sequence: TGTGCCAGCTGCCTAGGACAGGGGGCTCAAGAGACCCAGTACTTC. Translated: CASCLGQGAQETQYF.

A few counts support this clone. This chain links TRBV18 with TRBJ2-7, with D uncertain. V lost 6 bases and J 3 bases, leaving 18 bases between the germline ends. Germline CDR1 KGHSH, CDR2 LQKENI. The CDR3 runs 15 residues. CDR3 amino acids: CASSATGDSGYEQYV. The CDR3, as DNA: TGTGCCAGCTCCGCCACCGGTGACTCTGGCTACGAGCAGTACGTC.

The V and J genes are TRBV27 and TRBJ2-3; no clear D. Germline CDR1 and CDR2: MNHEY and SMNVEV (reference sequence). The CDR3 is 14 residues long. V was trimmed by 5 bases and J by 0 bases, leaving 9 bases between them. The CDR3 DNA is TGTGCCAGCAGTCTACTTTCCAGCACAGATACGCAGTATTTT. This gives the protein CASSLLSSTDTQYF.

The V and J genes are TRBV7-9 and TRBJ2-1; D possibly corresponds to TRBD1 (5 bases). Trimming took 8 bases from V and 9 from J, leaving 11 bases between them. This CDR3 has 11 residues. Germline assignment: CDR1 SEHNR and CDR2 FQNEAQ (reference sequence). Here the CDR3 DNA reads TGTGCCAGCGGTGGGGCAGTTGAGCAGTTCTTC. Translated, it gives CASGGAVEQFF.

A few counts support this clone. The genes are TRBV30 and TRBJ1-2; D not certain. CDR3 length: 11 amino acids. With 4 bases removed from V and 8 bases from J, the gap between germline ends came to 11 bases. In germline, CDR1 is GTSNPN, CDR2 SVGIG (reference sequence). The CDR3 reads CAWTHNGGYTF. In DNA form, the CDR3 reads TGTGCCTGGACCCACAACGGGGGCTACACCTTC.

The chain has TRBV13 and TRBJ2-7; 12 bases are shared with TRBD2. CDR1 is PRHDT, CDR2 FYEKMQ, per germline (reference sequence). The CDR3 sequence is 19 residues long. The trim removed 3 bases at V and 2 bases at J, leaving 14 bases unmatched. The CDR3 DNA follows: TGTGCCAGCAGCTTGAGGGAGAGGACTAGCGGGGATACCACCTACGAGCAGTACTTC. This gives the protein CASSLRERTSGDTTYEQYF.

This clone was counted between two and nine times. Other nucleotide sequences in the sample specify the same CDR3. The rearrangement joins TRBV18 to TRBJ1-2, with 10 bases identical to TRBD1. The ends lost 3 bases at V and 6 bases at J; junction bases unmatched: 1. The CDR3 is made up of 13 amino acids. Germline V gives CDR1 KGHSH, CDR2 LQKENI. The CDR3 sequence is CASSPDRGHGYTF. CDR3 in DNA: TGTGCCAGCTCACCCGACAGGGGGCATGGCTACACCTTC.

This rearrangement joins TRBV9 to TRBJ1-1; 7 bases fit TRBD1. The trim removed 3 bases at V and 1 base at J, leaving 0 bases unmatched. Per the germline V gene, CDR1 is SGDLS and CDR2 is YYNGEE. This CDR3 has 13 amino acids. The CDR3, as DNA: TGTGCCAGCAGCGGACAGGGGAACACTGAAGCTTTCTTT. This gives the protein CASSGQGNTEAFF.

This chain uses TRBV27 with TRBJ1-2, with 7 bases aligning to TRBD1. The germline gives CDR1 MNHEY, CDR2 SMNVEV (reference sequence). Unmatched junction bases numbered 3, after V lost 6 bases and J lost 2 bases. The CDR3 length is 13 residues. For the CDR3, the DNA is TGTGCCAGCAGGAAACAGGGGAACTATGGCTACACCTTC. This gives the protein CASRKQGNYGYTF.